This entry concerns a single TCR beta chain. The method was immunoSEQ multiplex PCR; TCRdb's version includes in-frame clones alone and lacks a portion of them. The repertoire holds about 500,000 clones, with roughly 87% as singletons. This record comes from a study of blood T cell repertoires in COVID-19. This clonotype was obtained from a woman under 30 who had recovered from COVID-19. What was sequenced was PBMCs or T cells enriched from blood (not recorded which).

The CDR3 is CASSLYYEQYF. The CDR3 bases are TGCGCCAGCAGCCTGTACTACGAGCAGTACTTC. The V gene is TRBV10-2, the J gene TRBJ2-7; D is uncertain. Trimming took 6 bases from V and 3 from J, leaving 6 bases between them. Germline lookup yields CDR1 WSHSY and CDR2 SAAADI. The length of the CDR3 is 11 residues.